One sample yielded the 24 T cell receptor beta chains listed below, sequenced in a study of cytomegalovirus exposure and HLA in healthy donors. PCR amplification relied on 60 Vbeta primers (plus 13 Jbeta primers). The protocol was immunoSEQ multiplex PCR, while the TCRdb copy is restricted to in-frame clones and leaves out a portion. The sample lists some 240,000 clones, nearly 95% occurring once. The sample was PBMCs. Receptors were obtained from a girl aged 2-10 years in good health and CMV-seronegative.

Comment on this clone: The sample holds other DNA sequences that translate to the same CDR3. The chain has TRBV9 and TRBJ2-7, with 8 bases fitting TRBD2. Germline CDR1 reads SGDLS; CDR2 reads YYNGEE. CDR3 length equals 14 residues. V trimming: 0 bases; J trimming: 3 bases; junction bases outside the gene matches: 2. The CDR3 DNA sequence: TGTGCCAGCAGCGTAGCCAGCGGGAGCTACGAGCAGTACTTC. Protein: CASSVASGSYEQYF.

This chain joins TRBV19 and TRBJ2-1; 13 positions agree with TRBD2. The length of the CDR3 is 14 residues. Trimming at V came to 6 bases and at J to 9 bases, leaving 5 bases not matched to a gene. Germline CDR1 and CDR2: LNHDA and SQIVND (reference sequence). This CDR3 reads CASSPGLAGFEQFF. The DNA for the CDR3 is TGTGCCAGTAGCCCGGGACTAGCGGGATTTGAGCAGTTCTTC.

The chain links TRBV30 to TRBJ1-6; TRBD1 is a possible D gene (5 bases). Deletions cut 2 bases from V and 9 bases from J, with 11 bases between. CDR3 size: 13 residues. Germline CDR1 GTSNPN, CDR2 SVGIG (reference sequence). The CDR3 is CAWSTGGGSPLHF. The CDR3 DNA reads as TGTGCCTGGAGTACAGGCGGGGGTTCACCCCTCCACTTT.

This sequence joins TRBV4-1 and TRBJ2-1; D call uncertain. Per the germline V gene, CDR1 is MGHRA and CDR2 is YSYEKL. CDR3 length: 16 residues. Trimming cost V 1 base and J 5 bases, with 15 bases left between them. CDR3 sequence reads: CASSQAGVPAHNEQFF. CDR3 in DNA: TGCGCCAGCAGCCAAGCTGGAGTGCCAGCCCACAATGAGCAGTTCTTC.

This clone was recorded once. V is TRBV7-3 and J is TRBJ1-1, with a tentative D call TRBD1 (5 bases). Trimming took off 5 bases at V and 0 bases at J, with 13 bases between the two ends. The CDR3 is 15 amino acids. Germline assignment: CDR1 SGHTA and CDR2 FQGTGA. The CDR3 loop reads CASSETGYMNTEAFF. The CDR3 nucleotides read TGTGCCAGCAGCGAAACAGGTTACATGAACACTGAAGCTTTCTTT.

V and J are TRBV7-3 and TRBJ2-2; possible D gene TRBD1, 5 bases. CDR1 and CDR2 from the germline V gene are SGHTA and FQGTGA. The CDR3 is 14 residues long. Trimming cost V 2 bases and J 2 bases, with 6 bases left between them. CDR3: CASSLQGNTGELFF. The CDR3 DNA reads as TGTGCCAGCAGCTTACAGGGAAACACCGGGGAGCTGTTTTTT. The variable domain in full, completed from reference TRBV7-3 and TRBJ2-2, reads GAGVSQTPSNKVTEKGKYVELRCDPISGHTALYWYRQSLGQGPEFLIYFQGTGAADDSGLPNDRFFAVRPEGSVSTLKIQRTERGDSAVYLCASSLQGNTGELFFGEGSRLTVL.

The genes are TRBV4-1 and TRBJ2-7; perhaps TRBD1 as D (6 bases). Trimming took off 6 bases at V and 1 base at J, with 22 bases between the two ends. Germline lookup yields CDR1 MGHRA and CDR2 YSYEKL. The CDR3 has 17 amino acids. CDR3 sequence (DNA): TGCGCCAGCAGACTCGAGGTGGGGGCGGGCGGATCCTACGAGCAGTACTTC. The encoded protein is CASRLEVGAGGSYEQYF.

V is TRBV4-1 and J is TRBJ2-1; D unresolved. CDR3 length: 11 residues. The V end lost 4 bases, the J end lost 9 bases, and 7 bases lay between the germline ends. Germline CDR1 MGHRA, CDR2 YSYEKL. In DNA, the CDR3 is TGCGCCAGCAGCCGATCCGGTGAGCAGTTCTTC. Translation: CASSRSGEQFF.

J is TRBJ2-2 and V is TRBV4-1, with 10 bases fitting TRBD2. Germline CDR1 reads MGHRA; CDR2 reads YSYEKL. The length of the CDR3 is 19 residues. The trim removed 0 bases at V and 3 bases at J, leaving 10 bases unmatched. The CDR3 spells CASSQESILAGVYTGELFF. The DNA for the CDR3 is TGCGCCAGCAGCCAAGAATCGATCCTAGCGGGAGTTTACACCGGGGAGCTGTTTTTT.

DNA of the CDR3: TGTGCCTGGAGCTACGGTAGGGGGATCTCCGGGGAGCTGTTTTTT. This encodes CAWSYGRGISGELFF. The genes are TRBV30 and TRBJ2-2; maybe TRBD1 (6 bases). The CDR3 has 15 residues. Per germline, CDR1 GTSNPN and CDR2 SVGIG (reference sequence). V lost 3 bases to trimming and J lost 6 bases, with 17 bases between them.

The genes are TRBV27 and TRBJ2-1; D unclear. In germline, CDR1 is MNHEY, CDR2 SMNVEV (reference sequence). The CDR3 covers 13 residues. The V end lost 0 bases, the J end lost 6 bases, and 6 bases lay between the germline ends. The CDR3 here is CASSLSGLNEQFF. DNA for the CDR3: TGTGCCAGCAGTTTATCGGGCCTCAATGAGCAGTTCTTC.

J is TRBJ1-4 and V is TRBV27; D is possibly TRBD1 (5 bases). The germline CDR1 and CDR2 sequences are MNHEY and SMNVEV (reference sequence). CDR3 length equals 18 residues. V was pared by 6 bases and J by 0 bases, with 20 bases between. CDR3 coding DNA: TGTGCCAGCAGCCTGGCCGTGGTCACAGGCACAACTAATGAAAAACTGTTTTTT. This sequence encodes CASSLAVVTGTTNEKLFF. Full variable domain (outside the CDR3, taken from reference TRBV27 and TRBJ1-4): EAQVTQNPRYLITVTGKKLTVTCSQNMNHEYMSWYRQDPGLGLRQIYYSMNVEVTDKGDVPEGYKVSRKEKRNFPLILESPSPNQTSLYFCASSLAVVTGTTNEKLFFGSGTQLSVL.

The rearrangement links TRBV5-1 to TRBJ1-1; 7 bases line up with TRBD1. Trimming took 3 bases from V and 5 from J; bases not matched to a gene: 7. The CDR3 is 14 amino acids. The germline V gene encodes CDR1 SGHRS and CDR2 YFSETQ. CDR3 sequence: CASSSTGINTEAFF. The CDR3 coding sequence is TGCGCCAGCAGCTCGACAGGGATTAATACTGAAGCTTTCTTT.

This clone was counted between two and nine times. The V gene is TRBV20-1, the J gene TRBJ1-1; a weak D match, TRBD1 (6 bases). Between the trimmed V and J ends, which lost 7 bases and 6 bases, there was a span of 12 bases. Germline lookup yields CDR1 DFQATT and CDR2 SNEGSKA (reference sequence). The CDR3 spans 11 residues. In DNA, the CDR3 is TGCAGTGGGGAGGGGGGGCCTGAAGCTTTCTTT. This encodes CSGEGGPEAFF.

The chain uses TRBV5-1 and TRBJ2-7; TRBD2 matches at 9 bases. CDR1 SGHRS and CDR2 YFSETQ come from the germline V gene. V lost 6 bases and J lost 2; bases outside the gene matches: 6. The CDR3 loop spans 14 amino acids. The CDR3, as DNA: TGCGCCAGCAATACGGGCGGGGGGGCCTACGAGCAGTACTTC. Translation gives CASNTGGGAYEQYF.

This clone is a singleton in its sample. The sample contains more than one DNA sequence encoding this CDR3. V gene TRBV13 combines with J gene TRBJ2-7; the D gene is possibly TRBD1 (6 bases). Germline V gene sequence: CDR1 PRHDT, CDR2 FYEKMQ (reference sequence). Trimming removed 0 bases from V and 1 base from J, with 7 bases in between. The CDR3 loop spans 14 amino acids. The CDR3 nucleotides are TGTGCCAGCAGCTTAGGGGGGGCTTCCTACGAGCAGTACTTC. It encodes CASSLGGASYEQYF.

V is TRBV28 and J is TRBJ2-7, with 10 nucleotides matching TRBD1. Germline-derived CDR1 and CDR2 are MDHEN and SYDVKM. With V trimmed by 2 bases and J by 6 bases, 7 bases remained unmatched. The CDR3 length is 15 residues. The CDR3 sequence is CASSLPVTGGSEQYF. DNA of the CDR3: TGTGCCAGCAGTTTACCAGTGACAGGGGGCTCCGAGCAGTACTTC.

This sequence joins TRBV7-8 and TRBJ1-1; unclear D gene. The CDR3 is 12 residues long. V was clipped by 5 bases and J by 6 bases, with 10 bases between them. Germline V gene sequence: CDR1 SGHVS, CDR2 FQNEAQ. The CDR3 sequence: CASSRDFSEAFF. CDR3 nucleotide sequence: TGTGCCAGCAGCCGTGACTTTTCTGAAGCTTTCTTT.

The chain links TRBV5-1 to TRBJ1-2; a weak D match, TRBD1 (6 bases). Germline values: CDR1 SGHRS, CDR2 YFSETQ. The ends were cut back, 2 bases at V and 1 base at J, with 12 bases in the middle. The CDR3 loop spans 15 amino acids. CDR3 in amino acids: CASSFQTGNNYGYTF. CDR3 coding DNA: TGCGCCAGCAGCTTCCAGACAGGAAATAACTATGGCTACACCTTC.

This clone was observed once. J is TRBJ2-5 and V is TRBV30; a weak D match, TRBD1 (6 bases). Germline CDR1 reads GTSNPN; CDR2 reads SVGIG (reference sequence). Trimming took off 2 bases at V and 5 bases at J, with 15 bases between the two ends. This CDR3 is 14 amino acids long. The CDR3 DNA reads as TGTGCCTGGAGTCCAGGGGTCGAACGGGAGACCCAGTACTTC. It yields the protein CAWSPGVERETQYF.

The chain combines TRBV21-1 with TRBJ2-4; the table assigns TRBD1, which was not confirmed against the DNA. TRBV21-1 corresponds to a pseudogene. The CDR3 contains 17 residues. CDR3 DNA sequence: TGTGCCAGTCCCGGACAGTCTTTTTTTCTAGTCAAAAACATTCAGTACTTC. Residues: CASPGQSFFLVKNIQYF.

The chain is built from TRBV18 and TRBJ2-3; unclear D gene. V was clipped by 3 bases and J by 11 bases, with 12 bases between them. The CDR3 has 12 residues. The V gene's germline CDR1 is KGHSH and CDR2 LQKENI. CDR3 DNA: TGTGCCAGCTCACCCCCCAATCTAAAGCAGTATTTT. This translates into CASSPPNLKQYF.

V gene TRBV5-1 combines with J gene TRBJ2-3, with a weak D call TRBD1 (5 bases). The CDR3 totals 12 residues. CDR1 and CDR2 (germline): SGHRS, YFSETQ. V dropped 4 bases and J dropped 5 bases, with 8 bases sitting between them. This CDR3 reads CASSVGVDTQYF. CDR3 nucleotide sequence: TGCGCCAGCAGCGTAGGGGTAGATACGCAGTATTTT.

This chain uses TRBV7-3 with TRBJ2-1, with D maybe TRBD2 (7 bases). The V gene lost 2 bases and the J gene lost 8 bases, with 10 bases spanning the gap. Germline V lookup: CDR1 SGHTA, CDR2 FQGTGA. This CDR3 comprises 13 residues. The CDR3 loop reads CASSLGGADEQFF. CDR3 coding DNA: TGTGCCAGCAGCTTAGGGGGGGCTGATGAGCAGTTCTTC.